This is a list of T cell receptor beta chains from one sample in a study of PD-L1 blockade in urothelial cancer. Only in-frame clones appear in the TCRdb table, and some are missing; sequencing was by immunoSEQ multiplex PCR. The table lists 40,000 to 60,000 clones, about 81% of them singletons, with about 3.2% in the top ten. The sample here was PBMCs, taken around atezolizumab (anti-PD-L1) treatment. The receptor source for this set is a man aged 65 to 79 with urothelial cancer. The CDR3 runs from the conserved cysteine through the conserved F or W. Each record gives: V gene, J gene, clone size, D gene, CDR3 protein, CDR3 DNA. D genes are given only for firm matches. A row's size may be missing; if present it is once, few, many or a size class.

V: TRBV7-2; J: TRBJ2-5; size: .; D: .; CDR3: CASSLGGRVQETQYF; DNA: TGTGCCAGCAGCTTAGGTGGCAGGGTACAAGAGACCCAGTACTTC
V: TRBV6-6; J: TRBJ2-4; size: .; D: .; CDR3: CASMGGYIQYF; DNA: TGTGCCAGCATGGGCGGGTACATTCAGTACTTC
V: TRBV5-1; J: TRBJ2-5; size: .; D: TRBD2; CDR3: CASSLSLAGVTETQYF; DNA: TGCGCCAGCAGCTTGTCTCTAGCGGGAGTAACGGAGACCCAGTACTTC
V: TRBV4-3; J: TRBJ1-4; size: .; D: TRBD1; CDR3: CASSQGSMGTGEKLFF; DNA: TGCGCCAGCAGCCAAGGGTCAATGGGGACAGGGGAAAAACTGTTTTTT
V: TRBV5-1; J: TRBJ1-1; size: .; D: .; CDR3: CASSLLQQMNTEAFF; DNA: TGCGCCAGCAGCTTGCTGCAACAAATGAACACTGAAGCTTTCTTT
V: TRBV7-2; J: TRBJ2-5; size: .; D: TRBD2; CDR3: CASSLAGSGEETQYF; DNA: TGTGCCAGCAGCTTAGCGGGTAGCGGGGAGGAGACCCAGTACTTC
V: TRBV2; J: TRBJ2-4; size: .; D: TRBD2; CDR3: CASSEAGAGGPGIQYF; DNA: TGTGCCAGCAGTGAAGCGGGGGCGGGAGGGCCCGGCATTCAGTACTTC
V: TRBV7-9; J: TRBJ2-1; size: .; D: .; CDR3: CASTPMGAPDNEQFF; DNA: TGTGCCAGCACCCCGATGGGGGCCCCCGACAATGAGCAGTTCTTC
V: TRBV2; J: TRBJ2-7; size: .; D: TRBD1; CDR3: CASRRQGATYEQYF; DNA: TGTGCCAGCAGACGACAGGGGGCGACTTACGAGCAGTACTTC
V: TRBV2; J: TRBJ1-2; size: .; D: TRBD1; CDR3: CASSPGGANYGYTF; DNA: TGTGCCAGCAGCCCAGGGGGTGCTAACTATGGCTACACCTTC
V: TRBV7-2; J: TRBJ1-5; size: .; D: TRBD1; CDR3: CASSGQGYINQPQHF; DNA: TGTGCCAGCAGCGGACAGGGGTACATCAATCAGCCCCAGCATTTT
V: TRBV15; J: TRBJ1-1; size: .; D: TRBD1; CDR3: CATSIGTGDPMNTEAFF; DNA: TGTGCCACCAGCATTGGGACAGGGGATCCTATGAACACTGAAGCTTTCTTT
V: TRBV7-9; J: TRBJ2-1; size: .; D: .; CDR3: CASSTRQAHSYNEQFF; DNA: TGTGCCAGCAGCACCCGACAGGCACACTCCTACAATGAGCAGTTCTTC
V: TRBV7-2; J: TRBJ1-2; size: .; D: TRBD1; CDR3: CASGRQGQPNYGYTF; DNA: TGTGCCAGCGGCAGACAGGGACAACCTAACTATGGCTACACCTTC
V: TRBV6-5; J: TRBJ1-1; size: .; D: .; CDR3: CASSDVRIGEAFF; DNA: TGTGCCAGCAGTGATGTCAGAATTGGTGAAGCTTTCTTT
V: TRBV7-8; J: TRBJ2-1; size: .; D: .; CDR3: CASSLGDRDYEQFF; DNA: TGTGCCAGCAGCTTGGGAGACAGGGACTATGAGCAGTTCTTC
V: TRBV7-2; J: TRBJ2-7; size: .; D: TRBD2; CDR3: CASSPLGLAAYEQYF; DNA: TGTGCCAGCAGCCCCCTGGGACTAGCAGCCTACGAGCAGTACTTC
V: TRBV19; J: TRBJ2-5; size: few; D: .; CDR3: CASSTAGVWQETQYF; DNA: TGTGCCAGTAGTACAGCAGGGGTTTGGCAAGAGACCCAGTACTTC
V: TRBV28; J: TRBJ1-5; size: once; D: .; CDR3: CASAAPNSNQPQHF; DNA: TGTGCCAGCGCCGCTCCTAATAGCAATCAGCCCCAGCATTTT
V: TRBV5-1; J: TRBJ2-7; size: .; D: TRBD1; CDR3: CASKLPGGQYEQYF; DNA: TGCGCCAGCAAGCTTCCAGGGGGCCAATACGAGCAGTACTTC
V: TRBV6-1; J: TRBJ1-6; size: .; D: TRBD1; CDR3: CASSGGTGVRSPLHF; DNA: TGTGCCAGCAGTGGCGGGACAGGGGTGCGGTCACCCCTCCACTTT
V: TRBV2; J: TRBJ2-7; size: .; D: .; CDR3: CASSESQGYYEQYF; DNA: TGTGCCAGCAGTGAATCCCAGGGTTACTACGAGCAGTACTTC
V: TRBV7-2; J: TRBJ2-1; size: .; D: .; CDR3: CASGRFNEQFF; DNA: TGTGCCAGCGGGCGATTCAATGAGCAGTTCTTC
V: TRBV6-1; J: TRBJ2-7; size: .; D: .; CDR3: CASKLGAYEQYF; DNA: TGTGCCAGCAAGCTGGGAGCCTACGAGCAGTACTTC
V: TRBV19; J: TRBJ2-1; size: .; D: TRBD2; CDR3: CATERDSYNEQFF; DNA: TGTGCCACCGAGCGGGACTCCTACAATGAGCAGTTCTTC
V: TRBV30; J: TRBJ2-5; size: .; D: .; CDR3: CAWVVGGETQYF; DNA: TGTGCCTGGGTTGTGGGCGGGGAGACCCAGTACTTC
V: TRBV27; J: TRBJ2-7; size: .; D: .; CDR3: CASSLRYSYEQYF; DNA: TGTGCCAGCAGTTTGAGGTACTCCTACGAGCAGTACTTC
V: TRBV5-4; J: TRBJ2-3; size: .; D: .; CDR3: CASSLIRGATDTQYF; DNA: TGTGCCAGCAGCTTGATTCGCGGGGCCACAGATACGCAGTATTTT
V: TRBV6-1; J: TRBJ1-1; size: .; D: .; CDR3: CATDRSGIGTEAFF; DNA: TGTGCCACCGATAGATCCGGGATCGGCACTGAAGCTTTCTTT
V: TRBV19; J: TRBJ2-5; size: .; D: TRBD1; CDR3: CASRGQGSETRQETQYF; DNA: TGTGCCAGTAGGGGACAGGGCTCCGAGACCAGACAAGAGACCCAGTACTTC
V: TRBV7-3; J: TRBJ2-1; size: .; D: TRBD2; CDR3: CASSLWSTSGRKNEQFF; DNA: TGTGCCAGCAGCTTATGGTCGACTAGCGGGAGGAAGAATGAGCAGTTCTTC
V: TRBV5-8; J: TRBJ2-5; size: .; D: .; CDR3: CASSLGGERGTQYF; DNA: TGTGCCAGCAGCTTGGGGGGGGAACGGGGGACCCAGTACTTC
V: TRBV6-4; J: TRBJ2-7; size: .; D: TRBD2; CDR3: CASRSLGGEFPYEQYF; DNA: TGTGCCAGCAGGAGCTTGGGAGGGGAGTTCCCCTACGAGCAGTACTTC
V: TRBV21-1; J: TRBJ2-2; size: few; D: .; CDR3: CASSKEGTGVSGELFF; DNA: TGTGCCAGCAGCAAAGAAGGGACAGGGGTGTCCGGGGAGCTGTTTTTT
V: TRBV28; J: TRBJ2-7; size: .; D: TRBD2; CDR3: CASSSGTSGYEQYF; DNA: TGTGCCAGCAGTTCGGGGACTAGCGGGTACGAGCAGTACTTC
V: TRBV4-1; J: TRBJ2-7; size: .; D: TRBD1; CDR3: CASSQRDRGYEQYF; DNA: TGCGCCAGCAGCCAGAGGGACAGGGGTTACGAGCAGTACTTC
V: TRBV2; J: TRBJ1-1; size: .; D: .; CDR3: CASSVFRNTEAFF; DNA: TGTGCCAGCAGTGTTTTCCGGAACACTGAAGCTTTCTTT
V: TRBV9; J: TRBJ1-1; size: .; D: .; CDR3: CASSVGTGGPEAFF; DNA: TGTGCCAGCAGCGTCGGAACCGGGGGGCCTGAAGCTTTCTTT
V: TRBV10-3; J: TRBJ2-5; size: .; D: TRBD1; CDR3: CAIGKQGNQETQYF; DNA: TGTGCCATCGGAAAACAGGGGAACCAAGAGACCCAGTACTTC
V: TRBV6-6; J: TRBJ1-1; size: .; D: TRBD1; CDR3: CASSTGGKNTEAFF; DNA: TGTGCCAGCAGTACAGGGGGCAAGAACACTGAAGCTTTCTTT
V: TRBV5-1; J: TRBJ1-2; size: .; D: TRBD1; CDR3: CASSLGQGGYGYTF; DNA: TGCGCCAGCAGCCTAGGACAGGGAGGCTATGGCTACACCTTC
V: TRBV5-6; J: TRBJ1-4; size: .; D: TRBD1; CDR3: CASSPRTTGGDEKLFF; DNA: TGTGCCAGCAGCCCTCGAACGACAGGGGGCGATGAAAAACTGTTTTTT
V: TRBV11-2; J: TRBJ2-7; size: .; D: .; CDR3: CASSLGQEQYF; DNA: TGTGCCAGCAGCTTAGGACAGGAGCAGTACTTC
V: TRBV7-2; J: TRBJ2-3; size: .; D: .; CDR3: CASSLGLAVATDTQYF; DNA: TGTGCCAGCAGCTTAGGATTAGCGGTTGCCACAGATACGCAGTATTTT
V: TRBV15; J: TRBJ2-7; size: once; D: TRBD2; CDR3: CATSWLGTSGSGLYF; DNA: TGTGCCACCAGCTGGCTGGGGACTAGCGGGAGTGGCCTCTACTTC